This TCR beta chain derives from a study of naive and memory T cell subsets. Germline V gene data show CDR1 as GTSNPN and CDR2 as SVGIG (reference sequence). V was cut by 0 bases and J by 5 bases, with 8 bases left in between. The CDR3 spans 13 residues. The table lists this clonotype with many counts. Its antigen remains unknown. Findings of the study overall: TCR transcript changes with activation or differentiation may affect this RNA method.

Ligated cDNA underwent four rounds of PCR with nested alpha and beta constant region primers and SP2. Reverse transcription of blood and skin TCR RNA was primed at alpha and beta constant regions. TCRdb processed the UMI-ligation and nested PCR reads anew with MiXCR; each CDR3 protein has one entry. The table includes some 26,000 distinct CDR3 sequences, around 5% detected once. The library had UMIs added by 3' ligation of an oligonucleotide to TCR cDNA. Whole blood, 2 to 2.5 ml, came from adult healthy volunteers. Input was about 1 to 1000 ng of DNase-treated total RNA without cell sorting. The TCR was taken from an adult in good health. The sample taken for sequencing was blood. This sequence joins TRBV30 and TRBJ1-5; D might be TRBD1 (5 bases). The CDR3 protein is CAWSVQGDQPQHF. CDR3 DNA sequence: TGTGCCTGGAGTGTACAAGGGGATCAGCCCCAGCATTTT.